These 30 T cell receptor beta chains came from one sample sequenced in a study of blood T cell repertoires in COVID-19. Sequenced by immunoSEQ multiplex PCR; TCRdb stores in-frame clones only, minus some. The repertoire holds some 14,000 clones, with approximately 82% as singletons. The source material was peripheral blood. These receptors were taken from a man aged 35-49 years with active or convalescent COVID-19.

The V and J genes are TRBV28 and TRBJ1-2; D is ambiguous. Trimming stripped 5 bases from V and 4 bases from J, with 8 bases between. From germline, CDR1 is MDHEN and CDR2 SYDVKM. This CDR3 region has 12 residues. In DNA, the CDR3 is TGTGCCAGCAGTAGAACAGCCTATGGCTACACCTTC. Translation gives CASSRTAYGYTF.

V and J are TRBV2 and TRBJ2-3; TRBD2 matches at 7 bases. Germline CDR1 reads SNHLY; CDR2 reads FYNNEI. J lost 2 bases, V lost 7 bases, and 3 bases had no gene match. The CDR3 totals 13 residues. The CDR3 protein is CASTGGSTDTQYF. For the CDR3, the DNA is TGTGCCAGCACGGGGGGATCCACAGATACGCAGTATTTT.

The chain couples TRBV7-3 to TRBJ2-3, with a weak D call TRBD2 (5 bases). Germline-derived CDR1 and CDR2 are SGHTA and FQGTGA. V dropped 5 bases and J dropped 2 bases, with 5 bases sitting between them. This CDR3 has 12 amino acids. CDR3 amino acids: CASSRDTDTQYF. The CDR3 DNA is TGTGCCAGCAGCCGGGACACAGATACGCAGTATTTT.

This clone occurred a few times. The V gene is TRBV5-4, the J gene TRBJ2-7, with TRBD2 identical over 12 bases. The trim removed 1 base at V and 6 bases at J, leaving 5 bases unmatched. The CDR3 spans 15 residues. The V gene's germline CDR1 is SGHNT and CDR2 YYREEE (reference sequence). DNA for the CDR3: TGTGCCAGCAGCTTGCAAATACTAGCGGGGGGCGAGCAGTACTTC. This encodes CASSLQILAGGEQYF.

The V and J genes are TRBV7-6 and TRBJ2-1; the D gene is possibly TRBD2 (6 bases). CDR3 length equals 13 residues. The V end lost 7 bases, the J end lost 7 bases, and 14 bases lay between the germline ends. Germline V lookup: CDR1 SGHVS, CDR2 FNYEAQ. The CDR3 DNA is TGTGCCAGCAAACCCGGGGGATTTAATGAGCAGTTCTTC. It encodes CASKPGGFNEQFF. Together with reference TRBV7-6 and TRBJ2-1, the CDR3 gives the full variable domain: GAGVSQSPRYKVTKRGQDVALRCDPISGHVSLYWYRQALGQGPEFLTYFNYEAQQDKSGLPNDRFSAERPEGSISTLTIQRTEQRDSAMYRCASKPGGFNEQFFGPGTRLTVL.

The chain combines TRBV6-5 with TRBJ1-6; a possible D gene is TRBD1 (5 bases). The CDR3 is made up of 16 amino acids. Germline lookup yields CDR1 MNHEY and CDR2 SVGAGI. V dropped 2 bases and J dropped 1 base, with 9 bases sitting between them. The CDR3 is CASSYVGGSYNSPLHF. For the CDR3, the DNA is TGTGCCAGCAGTTACGTGGGGGGTTCCTATAATTCACCCCTCCACTTT.

This rearrangement joins TRBV9 to TRBJ2-1, with no clear D. Germline V CDR1 and CDR2: SGDLS, YYNGEE. The CDR3 has 13 amino acids. V gave up 4 bases and J gave up 6 bases, with 11 bases separating them. The CDR3 DNA reads as TGTGCCAGCAGCCCCCAATTCGGCAATGAGCAGTTCTTC. Amino acids: CASSPQFGNEQFF.

The chain couples TRBV4-1 to TRBJ1-5, with TRBD1 matching over 9 bases. This CDR3 has 17 amino acids. The V segment lost 2 bases and the J segment 9 bases; nucleotides outside the gene matches: 14. Germline assignment: CDR1 MGHRA and CDR2 YSYEKL. The CDR3 DNA reads as TGCGCCAGCAGCCAACGGACAGGGGTTGACTTCTTTCCGCCCCAGCATTTT. Its translation: CASSQRTGVDFFPPQHF.

V usage is TRBV12-3 or TRBV12-4 and J usage is TRBJ1-1; no clear D gene. The length of the CDR3 is 11 residues. V lost 6 bases and J lost 4, with 6 bases in between. The CDR3 region has the DNA TGTGCCAGCAGCCTCCGCACTGAAGCTTTCTTT. Translating it yields CASSLRTEAFF.

The V call is TRBV7-3, the J call TRBJ2-7; D is unclear. The V gene's germline CDR1 is SGHTA and CDR2 FQGTGA. V gave up 8 bases and J gave up 2 bases, with 4 bases separating them. The CDR3 runs 10 residues. The CDR3 here is CASFTYEQYF. The DNA of the CDR3 is TGTGCCAGCTTTACCTACGAGCAGTACTTC. The variable domain in full, completed from reference TRBV7-3 and TRBJ2-7, reads GAGVSQTPSNKVTEKGKYVELRCDPISGHTALYWYRQSLGQGPEFLIYFQGTGAADDSGLPNDRFFAVRPEGSVSTLKIQRTERGDSAVYLCASFTYEQYFGPGTRLTVT.

This sequence joins TRBV3-1 (or the pseudogene TRBV3-2) and TRBJ2-7, with D possibly being TRBD2 (6 bases). Germline V gene sequence: CDR1 LGHDT, CDR2 YNNKEL (reference sequence). Trimming pared 1 base from V and 3 bases from J, leaving 13 bases between. This CDR3 is built from 15 residues. The CDR3: CASSQAPSDFYEQYF. The CDR3 DNA reads TGTGCCAGCAGCCAAGCACCTAGCGATTTCTACGAGCAGTACTTC.

The genes are TRBV7-9 and TRBJ1-4; TRBD1 matches 7 bases. V trimming: 5 bases; J trimming: 8 bases; junction bases outside the gene matches: 11. The CDR3 is 15 residues long. Looked up from germline, CDR1 is SEHNR and CDR2 is FQNEAQ (reference sequence). In DNA, the CDR3 is TGTGCCAGCAGCCTACTGACAGGGCAAGGGGAAAAACTGTTTTTT. Protein sequence: CASSLLTGQGEKLFF.

This rearrangement joins TRBV7-9 to TRBJ1-6; D possibly corresponds to TRBD1 (5 bases). The CDR3 sequence is 17 residues long. Germline V CDR1 and CDR2: SEHNR, FQNEAQ (reference sequence). Trimming removed 7 bases from V and 3 bases from J, with 19 bases in between. In DNA, the CDR3 is TGTGCCAGCACCAACCACAGGCAGTCGATCTATAATTCACCCCTCCACTTT. It codes for CASTNHRQSIYNSPLHF.

This clone was counted between two and nine times. V is TRBV6-6 and J is TRBJ2-1, with 11 positions matching TRBD2. The CDR3 consists of 11 residues. CDR1 is MNHNY and CDR2 is SVGAGI in the germline V gene (reference sequence). The J segment lost 15 bases and the V segment lost 5 bases, leaving 3 bases of the junction unmatched. DNA of the CDR3: TGTGCCAGCAGTAATAGCGGGGGGGTGTTCTTC. Its protein product is CASSNSGGVFF.

The chain recombines TRBV19 with TRBJ1-2; D is ambiguous. Trimming pared 2 bases from V and 6 bases from J, leaving 7 bases between. The CDR3 sequence is 12 residues long. CDR1 is LNHDA and CDR2 is SQIVND in the germline V gene (reference sequence). The CDR3 spells CASSIQANGYTF. The CDR3 coding sequence is TGTGCCAGTAGTATACAGGCCAATGGCTACACCTTC.

The chain recombines TRBV5-4 with TRBJ1-4; maybe TRBD1 (6 bases). Germline CDR1 SGHNT, CDR2 YYREEE (reference sequence). Between the trimmed V and J ends, which lost 0 bases and 8 bases, there was a span of 11 bases. The CDR3 totals 14 residues. The CDR3 sequence is CASSLGGRQEKLFF. CDR3 nucleotides: TGTGCCAGCAGCTTGGGGGGGCGTCAGGAAAAACTGTTTTTT.

V and J are TRBV12-5 and TRBJ1-5, with a weak D call TRBD1 (5 bases). With 4 bases removed from V and 5 bases from J, the gap between germline ends came to 15 bases. CDR1 is LGHNT and CDR2 is FRNRAP in the germline V gene. This CDR3 has 15 amino acids. The CDR3 coding sequence is TGTGCTAGTGGTTCCCGACCAGGGTTGTATCAGCCCCAGCATTTT. It translates to CASGSRPGLYQPQHF.

V and J are TRBV5-1 and TRBJ1-3; D perhaps matches TRBD1 (6 bases). The V end was cut by 4 bases, the J end by 2 bases, with 13 bases between. Germline CDR1 reads SGHRS; CDR2 reads YFSETQ. This CDR3 comprises 15 residues. CDR3 nucleotides: TGCGCCAGCAGCGACAGGATCGCCCCTGGAAACACCATATATTTT. This codes for CASSDRIAPGNTIYF.

V gene TRBV7-9 combines with J gene TRBJ2-3; 12 nucleotides agree with TRBD2. Germline lookup yields CDR1 SEHNR and CDR2 FQNEAQ (reference sequence). V lost 5 bases to trimming and J lost 5 bases; unmatched junction nucleotides: 11. This CDR3 contains 17 residues. CDR3 nucleotides: TGTGCCAGCAGCCCCTCCCGACTAGCGGGGGTTGGAGATACGCAGTATTTT. Its protein is CASSPSRLAGVGDTQYF.

The chain recombines TRBV5-4 with TRBJ1-1; no clear D gene. Germline V gene data show CDR1 as SGHNT and CDR2 as YYREEE (reference sequence). CDR3 size: 12 residues. V was trimmed by 1 base and J by 2 bases, leaving 3 bases between them. The CDR3 coding sequence is TGTGCCAGCAGCTTGTCAAACACTGAAGCTTTCTTT. Its translation: CASSLSNTEAFF.

The CDR3 protein is CASSPHLSGGATYEQYF. Here the CDR3 DNA reads TGCGCCAGCAGCCCCCACCTCAGCGGGGGGGCTACCTACGAGCAGTACTTC. J is TRBJ2-7 and V is TRBV4-1, with 10 bases that match TRBD2. The V segment lost 4 bases and the J segment 2 bases; nucleotides outside the gene matches: 11. The CDR3 runs to 17 residues. In germline, CDR1 is MGHRA, CDR2 YSYEKL.

This clone was seen a single time. The chain is built from TRBV6-5 and TRBJ2-7, with TRBD2 matching over 8 bases. V lost 3 bases, J lost 7 bases, and 11 bases stayed unmatched. Germline CDR1 reads MNHEY; CDR2 reads SVGAGI. The CDR3 consists of 15 residues. CDR3 amino acids: CASSYGTRGEREQYF. The DNA of the CDR3 is TGTGCCAGCAGTTATGGGACTAGGGGAGAACGGGAGCAGTACTTC.

The chain has TRBV12-3 or TRBV12-4 and TRBJ1-3; no firm D call. CDR3 length: 13 residues. Trimming pared 5 bases from V and 4 bases from J, leaving 9 bases between. The CDR3 loop reads CASSPEQGNTIYF. CDR3 DNA sequence: TGTGCCAGCAGTCCCGAACAGGGAAACACCATATATTTT.

The chain recombines TRBV7-9 with TRBJ2-1; the match to TRBD2 covers 10 bases. V lost 4 bases to trimming and J lost 8 bases; unmatched junction nucleotides: 14. The CDR3 spans 17 residues. The germline CDR1 and CDR2 sequences are SEHNR and FQNEAQ (reference sequence). CDR3 nucleotides: TGTGCCAGCAGCTCCCCCCTCGTACGAGCGGGAGGGGATGAGCAGTTCTTC. As protein: CASSSPLVRAGGDEQFF.

This clone was counted between two and nine times. This chain links TRBV5-6 with TRBJ2-7, with D tentatively TRBD2 (5 bases). CDR1 SGHDT and CDR2 YYEEEE come from the germline V gene. Deletions cut 4 bases from V and 6 bases from J, with 17 bases between. The length of the CDR3 is 14 residues. The CDR3 region has the DNA TGTGCCAGCAGCCGAACGGGGATCGATGCCGAGCAGTACTTC. Protein product: CASSRTGIDAEQYF.

CDR3 nucleotides: TGTGCCAGAAGCCCCGACAGGGGGGATAATTCACCCCTCCACTTT. It translates to CARSPDRGDNSPLHF. The chain couples TRBV5-3 to TRBJ1-6; 9 nucleotides align to TRBD1. TRBV5-3 carries the ORF label, with uncertain function. The CDR3 sequence is 15 residues long. Trimming removed 4 bases from V and 5 bases from J; junction bases left unmatched: 4.

The genes are TRBV5-1 and TRBJ1-2; 10 bases line up with TRBD1. V was pared by 0 bases and J by 7 bases, with 9 bases of the junction left unmatched. The CDR3 length is 16 residues. The germline V gene encodes CDR1 SGHRS and CDR2 YFSETQ. CDR3 bases: TGCGCCAGCAGCTTGGTACCGGGACAGGGGACGGGTGGCTACACCTTC. Amino acid sequence: CASSLVPGQGTGGYTF.

The chain joins TRBV7-6 to TRBJ1-1; tentative D call: TRBD1 (6 bases). The CDR3 runs to 15 residues. The germline gives CDR1 SGHVS, CDR2 FNYEAQ. With 4 bases removed from V and 6 bases from J, the gap between germline ends came to 18 bases. This CDR3 reads CASSSGGGLSSEAFF. In DNA, the CDR3 is TGTGCCAGCAGCTCCGGCGGGGGCTTAAGTTCTGAAGCTTTCTTT.

J is TRBJ2-1 and V is TRBV7-2; a possible D gene is TRBD2 (6 bases). From germline, CDR1 is SGHTA and CDR2 FQGNSA. The CDR3 is 15 residues long. V was trimmed by 1 base and J by 7 bases, leaving 14 bases between them. The CDR3 loop reads CASSLVNGGLNEQFF. The CDR3 DNA is TGTGCCAGCAGCTTAGTTAACGGGGGTCTAAATGAGCAGTTCTTC.

This chain links TRBV3-1 (or the pseudogene TRBV3-2) with TRBJ1-5; D ambiguous. This CDR3 region has 14 residues. Germline-derived CDR1 and CDR2 are LGHDT and YNNKEL (reference sequence). Trimming shortened V by 3 bases and J by 4 bases, and 10 bases separated the two germline ends. CDR3 protein: CASSQRGENQPQHF. CDR3 coding DNA: TGTGCCAGCAGCCAGCGCGGCGAGAATCAGCCCCAGCATTTT.